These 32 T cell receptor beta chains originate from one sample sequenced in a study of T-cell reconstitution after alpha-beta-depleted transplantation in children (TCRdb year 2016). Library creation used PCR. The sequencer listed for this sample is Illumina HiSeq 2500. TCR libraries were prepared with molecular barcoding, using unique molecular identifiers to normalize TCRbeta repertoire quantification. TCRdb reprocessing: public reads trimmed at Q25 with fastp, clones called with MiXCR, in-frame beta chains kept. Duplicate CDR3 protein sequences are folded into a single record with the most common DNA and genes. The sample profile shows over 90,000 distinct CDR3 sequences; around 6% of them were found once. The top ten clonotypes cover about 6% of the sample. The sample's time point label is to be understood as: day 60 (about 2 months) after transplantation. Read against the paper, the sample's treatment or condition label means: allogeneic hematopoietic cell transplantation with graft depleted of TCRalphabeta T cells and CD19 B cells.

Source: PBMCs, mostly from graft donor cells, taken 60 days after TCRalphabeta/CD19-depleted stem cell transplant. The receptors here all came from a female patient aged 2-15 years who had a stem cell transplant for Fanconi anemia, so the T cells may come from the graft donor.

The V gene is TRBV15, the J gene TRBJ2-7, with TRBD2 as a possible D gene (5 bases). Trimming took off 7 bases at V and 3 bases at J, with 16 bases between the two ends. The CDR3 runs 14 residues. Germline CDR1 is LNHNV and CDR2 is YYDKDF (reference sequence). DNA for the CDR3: TGTGCCACCAACTCGGACCGCAGCGGCTACGAGCAGTACTTC. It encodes CATNSDRSGYEQYF. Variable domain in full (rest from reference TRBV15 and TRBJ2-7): DAMVIQNPRYQVTQFGKPVTLSCSQTLNHNVMYWYQQKSSQAPKLLFHYYDKDFNNEADTPDNFQSRRPNTSFCFLDIRSPGLGDTAMYLCATNSDRSGYEQYFGPGTRLTVT.

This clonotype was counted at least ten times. CDR3 DNA sequence: TGTGCCAGCAGTTTGGCAGTCTGGGCCGGGGAGCTGTTTTTT. Its translation is CASSLAVWAGELFF. The genes are TRBV12-3 or TRBV12-4 and TRBJ2-2; D is undetermined. Between the trimmed V and J ends, which lost 3 bases and 6 bases, there was a span of 11 bases. The CDR3 loop spans 14 amino acids.

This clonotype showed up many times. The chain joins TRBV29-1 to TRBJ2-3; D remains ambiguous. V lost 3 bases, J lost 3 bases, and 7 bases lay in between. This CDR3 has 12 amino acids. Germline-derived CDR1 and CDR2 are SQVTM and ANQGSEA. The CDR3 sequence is CSVEVRTDTQYF. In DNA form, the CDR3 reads TGCAGCGTTGAGGTGCGAACAGATACGCAGTATTTT.

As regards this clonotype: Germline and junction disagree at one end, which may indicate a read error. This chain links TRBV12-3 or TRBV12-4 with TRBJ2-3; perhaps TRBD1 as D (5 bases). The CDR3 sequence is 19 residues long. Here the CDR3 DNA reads TGTACCAGCTGTTTAGCCCTTTTAAGGGGCCGATCGAGCACAGATACGCAGTATTTT. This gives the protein CTSCLALLRGRSSTDTQYF.

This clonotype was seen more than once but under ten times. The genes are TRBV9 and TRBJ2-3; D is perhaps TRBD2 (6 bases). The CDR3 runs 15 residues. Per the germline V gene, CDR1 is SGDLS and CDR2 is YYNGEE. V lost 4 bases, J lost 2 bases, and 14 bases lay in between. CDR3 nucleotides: TGTGCCAGCAGCACAACGGGACTTACCACAGATACGCAGTATTTT. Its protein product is CASSTTGLTTDTQYF.

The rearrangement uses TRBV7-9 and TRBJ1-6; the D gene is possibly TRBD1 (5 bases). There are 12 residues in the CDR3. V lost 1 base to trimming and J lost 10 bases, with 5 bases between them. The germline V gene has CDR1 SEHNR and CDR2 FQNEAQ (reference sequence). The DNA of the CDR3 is TGTGCCAGCAGCTTAGACAGGTCACCCCTCCACTTT. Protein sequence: CASSLDRSPLHF.

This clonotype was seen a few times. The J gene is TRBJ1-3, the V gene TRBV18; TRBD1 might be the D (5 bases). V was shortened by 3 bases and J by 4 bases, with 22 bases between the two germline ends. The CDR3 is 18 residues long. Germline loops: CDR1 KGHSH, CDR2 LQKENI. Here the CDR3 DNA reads TGTGCCAGCTCACCCATAACTCCACCCGCGGGGCGCGGAAACACCATATATTTT. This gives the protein CASSPITPPAGRGNTIYF.

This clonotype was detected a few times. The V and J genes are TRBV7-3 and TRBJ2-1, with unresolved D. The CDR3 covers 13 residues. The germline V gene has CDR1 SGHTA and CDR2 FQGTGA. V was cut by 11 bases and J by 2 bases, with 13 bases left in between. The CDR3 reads CADGGLTYNEQFF. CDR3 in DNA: TGTGCCGACGGTGGGTTAACCTACAATGAGCAGTTCTTC.

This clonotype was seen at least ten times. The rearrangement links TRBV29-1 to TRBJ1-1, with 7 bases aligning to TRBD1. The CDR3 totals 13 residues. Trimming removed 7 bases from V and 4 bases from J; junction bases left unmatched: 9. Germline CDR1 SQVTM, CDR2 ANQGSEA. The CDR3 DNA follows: TGCAGCGCCTACAGGGGAGGGATCACTGAAGCTTTCTTT. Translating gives CSAYRGGITEAFF. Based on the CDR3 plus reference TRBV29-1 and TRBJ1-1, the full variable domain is SAVISQKPSRDICQRGTSLTIQCQVDSQVTMMFWYRQQPGQSLTLIATANQGSEATYESGFVIDKFPISRPNLTFSTLTVSNMSPEDSSIYLCSAYRGGITEAFFGQGTRLTVV.

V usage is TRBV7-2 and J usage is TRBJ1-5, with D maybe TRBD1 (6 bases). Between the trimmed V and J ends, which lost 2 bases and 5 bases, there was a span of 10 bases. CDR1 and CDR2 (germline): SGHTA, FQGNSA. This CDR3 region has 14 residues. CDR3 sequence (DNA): TGTGCCAGCAGCTTACGGTCAGGGGATCAGCCCCAGCATTTT. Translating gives CASSLRSGDQPQHF.

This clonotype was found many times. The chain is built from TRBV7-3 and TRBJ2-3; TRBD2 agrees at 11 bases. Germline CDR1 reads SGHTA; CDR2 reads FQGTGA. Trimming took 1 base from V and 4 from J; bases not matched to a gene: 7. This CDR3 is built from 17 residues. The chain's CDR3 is CASSLRVAGGLSDTQYF. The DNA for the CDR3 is TGTGCCAGCAGCTTAAGGGTAGCGGGGGGGCTCTCAGATACGCAGTATTTT.

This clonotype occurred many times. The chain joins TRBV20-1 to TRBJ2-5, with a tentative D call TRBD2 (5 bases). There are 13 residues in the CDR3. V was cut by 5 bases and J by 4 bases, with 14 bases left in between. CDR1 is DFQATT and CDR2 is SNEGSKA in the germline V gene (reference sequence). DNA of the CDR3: TGCAGTGCTGGCCCCGGGGTAGGAGAGACCCAGTACTTC. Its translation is CSAGPGVGETQYF.

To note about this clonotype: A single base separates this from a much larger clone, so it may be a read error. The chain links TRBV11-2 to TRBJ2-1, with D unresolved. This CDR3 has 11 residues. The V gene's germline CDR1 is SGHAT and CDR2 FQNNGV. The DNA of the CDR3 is TGTGCCAGCAGCCCACGCCGTGAGCAGATCTTC. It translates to CASSPRREQIF. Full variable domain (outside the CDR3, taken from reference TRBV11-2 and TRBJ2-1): EAGVAQSPRYKIIEKRQSVAFWCNPISGHATLYWYQQILGQGPKLLIQFQNNGVVDDSQLPKDRFSAERLKGVDSTLKIQPAKLEDSAVYLCASSPRREQIFGPGTRLTVL.

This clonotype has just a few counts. For the CDR3, the DNA is TGCAGTGCTAGTTACAGGGGCCCTCCCTTCTACGAGCAGTACTTC. It encodes CSASYRGPPFYEQYF. The chain joins TRBV20-1 to TRBJ2-7; 7 bases fit TRBD1. V was pared by 3 bases and J by 3 bases, with 11 bases of the junction left unmatched. CDR3 length: 15 residues. The germline V gene encodes CDR1 DFQATT and CDR2 SNEGSKA (reference sequence).

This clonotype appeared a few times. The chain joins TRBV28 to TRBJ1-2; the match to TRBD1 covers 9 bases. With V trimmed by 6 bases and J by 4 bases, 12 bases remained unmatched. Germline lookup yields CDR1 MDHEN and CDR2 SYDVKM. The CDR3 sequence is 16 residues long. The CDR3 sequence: CASSPLSLDRGYGYTF. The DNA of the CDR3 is TGTGCCAGCAGCCCCCTGTCACTGGACAGGGGCTATGGCTACACCTTC.

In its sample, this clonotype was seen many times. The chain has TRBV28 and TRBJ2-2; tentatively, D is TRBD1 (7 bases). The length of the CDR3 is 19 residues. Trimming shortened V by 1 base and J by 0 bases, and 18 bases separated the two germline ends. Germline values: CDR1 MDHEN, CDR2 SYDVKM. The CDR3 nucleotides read TGTGCCAGCAGTTTATTAGTTTTCGGGGGACAGTCGAACACCGGGGAGCTGTTTTTT. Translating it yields CASSLLVFGGQSNTGELFF.

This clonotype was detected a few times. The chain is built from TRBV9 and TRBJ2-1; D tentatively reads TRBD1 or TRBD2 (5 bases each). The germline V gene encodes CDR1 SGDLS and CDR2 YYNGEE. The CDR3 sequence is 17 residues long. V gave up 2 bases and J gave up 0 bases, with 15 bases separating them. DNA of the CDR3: TGTGCCAGCAGCGTGGGGGTTTGGGGGAGCTCCTACAATGAGCAGTTCTTC. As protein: CASSVGVWGSSYNEQFF.

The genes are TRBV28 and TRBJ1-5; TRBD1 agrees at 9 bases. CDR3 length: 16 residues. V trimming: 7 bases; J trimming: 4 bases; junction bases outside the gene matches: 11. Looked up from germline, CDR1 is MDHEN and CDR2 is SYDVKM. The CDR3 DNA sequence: TGTGCCAGCACTGGACAGGGGAAGCTGTGGAATCAGCCCCAGCATTTT. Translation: CASTGQGKLWNQPQHF.

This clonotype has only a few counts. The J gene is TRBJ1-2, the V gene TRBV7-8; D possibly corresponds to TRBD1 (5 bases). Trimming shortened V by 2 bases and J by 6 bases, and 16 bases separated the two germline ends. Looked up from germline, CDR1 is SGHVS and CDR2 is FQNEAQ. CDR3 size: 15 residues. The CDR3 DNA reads TGTGCCAGCAGCTTACTAGTGCAGGGCTGGGATGGCTACACCTTC. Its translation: CASSLLVQGWDGYTF.

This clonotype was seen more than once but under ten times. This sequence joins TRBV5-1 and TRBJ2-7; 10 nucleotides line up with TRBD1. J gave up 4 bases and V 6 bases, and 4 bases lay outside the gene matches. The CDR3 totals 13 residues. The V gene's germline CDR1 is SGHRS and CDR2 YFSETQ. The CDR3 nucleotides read TGCGCCAGCACTTGGACAGGGGGTTACGAGCAGTACTTC. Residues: CASTWTGGYEQYF.

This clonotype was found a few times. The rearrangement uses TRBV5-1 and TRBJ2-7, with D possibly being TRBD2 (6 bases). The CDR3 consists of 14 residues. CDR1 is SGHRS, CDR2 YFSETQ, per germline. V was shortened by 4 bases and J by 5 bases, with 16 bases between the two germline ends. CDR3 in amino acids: CASSTGLSGDEQYF. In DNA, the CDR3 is TGCGCCAGCAGCACTGGATTATCGGGGGACGAGCAGTACTTC.

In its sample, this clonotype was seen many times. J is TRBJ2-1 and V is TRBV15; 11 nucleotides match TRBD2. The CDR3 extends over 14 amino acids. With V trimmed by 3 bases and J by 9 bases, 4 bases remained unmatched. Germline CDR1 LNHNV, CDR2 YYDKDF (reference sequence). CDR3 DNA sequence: TGTGCCACCAGCAGTAGCGGGGGGGCCCCTGAGCAGTTCTTC. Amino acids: CATSSSGGAPEQFF.

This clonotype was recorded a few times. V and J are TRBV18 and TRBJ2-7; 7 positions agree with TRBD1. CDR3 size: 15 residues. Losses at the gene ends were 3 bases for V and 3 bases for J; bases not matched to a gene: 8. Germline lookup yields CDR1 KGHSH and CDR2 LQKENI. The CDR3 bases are TGTGCCAGCTCACCCGACAGGGAGAGGAGCTACGAGCAGTACTTC. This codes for CASSPDRERSYEQYF.

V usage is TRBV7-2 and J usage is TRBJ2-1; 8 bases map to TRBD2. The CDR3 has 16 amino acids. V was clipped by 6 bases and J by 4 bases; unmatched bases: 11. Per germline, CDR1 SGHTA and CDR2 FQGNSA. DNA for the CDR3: TGTGCCAGCAGTTTTAATCGTCGGGGGGGGTACAATGAGCAGTTCTTC. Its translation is CASSFNRRGGYNEQFF. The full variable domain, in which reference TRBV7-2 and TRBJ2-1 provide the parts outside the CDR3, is GAGVSQSPSNKVTEKGKDVELRCDPISGHTALYWYRQSLGQGLEFLIYFQGNSAPDKSGLPSDRFSAERTGGSVSTLTIQRTQQEDSAVYLCASSFNRRGGYNEQFFGPGTRLTVL.

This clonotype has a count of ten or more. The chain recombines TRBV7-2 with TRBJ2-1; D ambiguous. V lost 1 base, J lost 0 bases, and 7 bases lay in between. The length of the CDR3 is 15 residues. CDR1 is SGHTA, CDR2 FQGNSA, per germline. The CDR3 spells CASSLGLSSYNEQFF. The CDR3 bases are TGTGCCAGCAGCTTAGGGTTGAGCTCCTACAATGAGCAGTTCTTC.

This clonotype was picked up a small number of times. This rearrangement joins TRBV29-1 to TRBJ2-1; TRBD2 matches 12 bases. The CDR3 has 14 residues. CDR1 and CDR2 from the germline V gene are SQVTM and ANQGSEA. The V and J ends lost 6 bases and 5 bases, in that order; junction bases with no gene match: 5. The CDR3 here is CSVLAGGLHNEQFF. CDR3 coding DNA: TGCAGCGTCCTAGCGGGAGGGCTACACAATGAGCAGTTCTTC.

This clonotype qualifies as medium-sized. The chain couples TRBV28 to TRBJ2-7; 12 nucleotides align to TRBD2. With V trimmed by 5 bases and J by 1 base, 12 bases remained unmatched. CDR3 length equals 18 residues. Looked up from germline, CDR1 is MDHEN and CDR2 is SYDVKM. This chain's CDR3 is CASSEPGQTSGRSYEQYF. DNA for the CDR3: TGTGCCAGCAGTGAACCCGGACAAACTAGCGGGAGGTCCTACGAGCAGTACTTC.

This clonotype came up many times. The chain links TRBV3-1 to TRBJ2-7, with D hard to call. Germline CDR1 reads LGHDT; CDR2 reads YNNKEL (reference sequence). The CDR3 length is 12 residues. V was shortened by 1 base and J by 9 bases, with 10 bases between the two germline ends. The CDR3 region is CASSQGPYGQYF. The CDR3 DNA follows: TGTGCCAGCAGCCAAGGACCCTATGGGCAGTACTTC.

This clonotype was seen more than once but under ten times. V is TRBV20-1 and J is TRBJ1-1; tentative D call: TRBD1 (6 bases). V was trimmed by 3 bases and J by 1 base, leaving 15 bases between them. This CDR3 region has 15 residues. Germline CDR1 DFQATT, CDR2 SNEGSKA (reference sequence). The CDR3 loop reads CSARKTQGRNTEAFF. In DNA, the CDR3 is TGCAGTGCTAGGAAAACACAGGGCAGGAACACTGAAGCTTTCTTT.

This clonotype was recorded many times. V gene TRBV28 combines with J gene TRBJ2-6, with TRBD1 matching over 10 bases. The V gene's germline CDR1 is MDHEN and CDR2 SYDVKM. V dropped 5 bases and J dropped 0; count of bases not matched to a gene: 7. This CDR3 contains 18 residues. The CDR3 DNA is TGTGCCAGCAGTACTCCGACAGGGGGCATCTCTGGGGCCAACGTCCTGACTTTC. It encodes CASSTPTGGISGANVLTF. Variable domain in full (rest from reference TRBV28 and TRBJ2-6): DVKVTQSSRYLVKRTGEKVFLECVQDMDHENMFWYRQDPGLGLRLIYFSYDVKMKEKGDIPEGYSVSREKKERFSLILESASTNQTSMYLCASSTPTGGISGANVLTFGAGSRLTVL.

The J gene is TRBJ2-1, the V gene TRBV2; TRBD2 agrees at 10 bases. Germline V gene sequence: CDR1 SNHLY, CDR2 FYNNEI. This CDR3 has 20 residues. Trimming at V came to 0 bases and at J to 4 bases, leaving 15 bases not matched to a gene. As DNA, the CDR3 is TGTGCCAGCAGTGAAGCAACGAGGGGGCAAGCGGGAGGGCCTTACAATGAGCAGTTCTTC. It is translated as CASSEATRGQAGGPYNEQFF. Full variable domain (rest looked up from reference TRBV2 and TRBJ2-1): EPEVTQTPSHQVTQMGQEVILRCVPISNHLYFYWYRQILGQKVEFLVSFYNNEISEKSEIFDDQFSVERPDGSNFTLKIRSTKLEDSAMYFCASSEATRGQAGGPYNEQFFGPGTRLTVL.

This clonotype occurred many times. This chain's CDR3 is CASKTGVASYEQYF. CDR3 nucleotides: TGCGCCAGCAAGACAGGGGTGGCGTCCTACGAGCAGTACTTC. The rearrangement links TRBV5-1 to TRBJ2-7; 8 positions agree with TRBD1. The V and J ends lost 6 bases and 1 base, in that order; junction bases with no gene match: 6. Germline V gene sequence: CDR1 SGHRS, CDR2 YFSETQ. The CDR3 consists of 14 residues.